Listed here are 2 T cell receptor beta chains from one sample, sequenced in a study of spatial heterogeneity in lung cancer. Stated time point: blood at routine non-recurrence follow-up after resection. Tumor, nontumor lung or frozen PBMC supplied whole RNA, sequenced without sorting. TCRdb ran MiXCR on the 5' RACE reads and lists one entry per CDR3 protein. The sample contains 25,000 or so distinct CDR3 sequences, 5% to 6.5% of which appear only once. The input for sequencing was PBMCs, taken at follow-up. All receptors come from a male donor with early-stage non-small cell lung cancer.

The table lists this clonotype with a few counts. The rearrangement uses TRBV7-9 and TRBJ2-7; no clear D gene. Trimming took 0 bases from V and 3 from J, leaving 9 bases between them. The CDR3 sequence is 14 residues long. Germline CDR1 SEHNR, CDR2 FQNEAQ (reference sequence). The CDR3 spells CASSLAGSNYEQYV. DNA of the CDR3: TGTGCCAGCAGCTTAGCGGGCAGTAACTACGAGCAGTACGTC.

This clonotype was found many times. The rearrangement joins TRBV6-2 or TRBV6-3 to TRBJ2-5; a weak D match, TRBD2 (6 bases). The CDR3 spans 14 residues. Germline loops: CDR1 MNHEY, CDR2 SVGEGT. Between the trimmed V and J ends, which lost 1 base and 5 bases, there was a span of 11 bases. The CDR3 reads CASSYLGGVETQYF. The CDR3 nucleotides are TGTGCCAGCAGTTACTTGGGGGGAGTCGAGACCCAGTACTTC.